Included here is one TCR beta chain sequence, with context. Source study methods: Cell counts per sample came from amplifying reference gene primers. Clones were sequenced by immunoSEQ multiplex PCR, and TCRdb holds only the in-frame ones, with some missing. V and J calls and clone size are given by that table; D and trimming were obtained from the DNA. This table has roughly 180,000 clones, roughly 83% appearing once. This specimen belongs to a study of blood T cell repertoires in COVID-19. About the study: The United States, Italy and Spain supplied acute and convalescent COVID-19 samples.

Ages ranged from about 18 to 89 years, with residence in 24 US areas. Cohort assignment relied on participant-reported clinical history. Germline V lookup: CDR1 SGHTA, CDR2 FQGNSA. CDR3 length: 16 residues. Trimming stripped 4 bases from V and 9 bases from J, with 19 bases between. The clonotype comes from a woman aged 45-60 years who had recovered from COVID-19. J is TRBJ1-6 and V is TRBV7-2; TRBD1 might be the D (5 bases). Sequencing was done on a sample of PBMCs or T cells enriched from blood (not recorded which). This chain's CDR3 is CASSSRSGPGGSPLHF. DNA for the CDR3: TGTGCCAGCAGCTCGAGATCGGGTCCCGGGGGTTCACCCCTCCACTTT.